The rows below give T cell receptor beta chains drawn from one sample of a study of OX40 agonist ivuxolimab in advanced cancers. Generated by immunoSEQ multiplex PCR, the TCRdb table keeps only in-frame clones and is missing some. Among fewer than 65,000 clones, around 86% were seen once, and the ten largest hold roughly 1.1%. Sequenced here: CD4+ or CD8+ T cells sorted from blood, sampled in a trial of the OX40 agonist ivuxolimab. These receptors were collected from an adult with an advanced solid tumor such as melanoma, head and neck, liver or kidney cancer. CDR3s include the opening cysteine and the closing phenylalanine or tryptophan. The D gene is left open where the match is weak. A row's size may be missing; if present it is once, few, many or a size class.

V,J,size,D,CDR3,DNA
TRBV5-1,TRBJ2-4,-,-,CASSDTQWAKNIQYF,TGCGCCAGCAGCGATACACAGTGGGCCAAAAACATTCAGTACTTC
TRBV18,TRBJ2-7,-,TRBD2,CASRSTSGAYEQYF,TGTGCCAGTCGTTCGACTAGCGGAGCCTACGAGCAGTACTTC
TRBV6-4,TRBJ2-4,-,TRBD2,CASSDTTGLAGREAKNIQYF,TGTGCCAGCAGTGACACGACCGGACTAGCTGGACGGGAGGCCAAAAACATTCAGTACTTC
TRBV10-3,TRBJ2-2,-,-,CAITGVATNTGELFF,TGTGCCATCACCGGAGTAGCGACGAACACCGGGGAGCTGTTTTTT
TRBV2,TRBJ2-1,-,-,CASSEDSGEQFF,TGTGCCAGCAGTGAAGACTCGGGTGAGCAGTTCTTC
TRBV19,TRBJ2-5,-,TRBD2,CASSPRAGEMETQYF,TGTGCCAGTAGTCCAAGAGCGGGAGAGATGGAGACCCAGTACTTC
TRBV19,TRBJ1-1,-,-,CASSIVGGTMNTEAFF,TGTGCCAGTAGTATAGTCGGGGGAACCATGAACACTGAAGCTTTCTTT
TRBV5-6,TRBJ1-5,-,-,CASSLRGYSNQPQHF,TGTGCCAGCAGCTTGCGAGGGTATAGCAATCAGCCCCAGCATTTT
TRBV10-3,TRBJ1-2,once,TRBD1,CAIRGTGDNGYTF,TGTGCCATCAGGGGGACAGGGGACAACGGCTACACCTTC
TRBV6-1,TRBJ2-3,-,-,CASSEAGVRTDTQYF,TGTGCCAGCAGTGAGGCTGGGGTTAGAACAGATACGCAGTATTTT
TRBV25-1,TRBJ2-6,-,-,CASSDRRGTYSGANVLTF,TGTGCCAGCAGTGATCGGCGGGGCACTTACTCTGGGGCCAACGTCCTGACTTTC
TRBV5-6,TRBJ1-2,-,-,CASSLVVYGYTF,TGTGCCAGCAGCTTGGTCGTCTATGGCTACACCTTC
TRBV28,TRBJ2-7,-,-,CASSLSRGAGTYEQYF,TGTGCCAGCAGTCTCTCTCGGGGGGCCGGGACCTACGAGCAGTACTTC
TRBV19,TRBJ2-1,-,TRBD2,CASSLAGPFDEQFF,TGTGCCAGTAGCCTAGCGGGACCATTCGATGAGCAGTTCTTC
TRBV6-1,TRBJ1-1,-,-,CASSGLPRGARNTEAFF,TGTGCCAGCAGTGGACTACCCCGGGGGGCCCGGAACACTGAAGCTTTCTTT
TRBV19,TRBJ2-3,-,TRBD2,CASSIEAGVTDTQYF,TGTGCCAGTAGTATAGAGGCGGGGGTCACAGATACGCAGTATTTT
TRBV30,TRBJ2-5,-,-,CAWQRTIETQYF,TGTGCCTGGCAACGGACTATCGAGACCCAGTACTTC
TRBV7-9,TRBJ2-1,-,TRBD2,CASTLAGLNNEQFF,TGTGCCAGCACCCTAGCGGGTTTAAACAATGAGCAGTTCTTC
TRBV5-1,TRBJ2-7,-,TRBD1,CASSLQGVEQYF,TGCGCCAGCAGCCTACAGGGGGTCGAGCAGTACTTC
TRBV15,TRBJ2-5,-,-,CATSRGAGETQYF,TGTGCCACCAGCAGAGGAGCGGGAGAGACCCAGTACTTC
TRBV5-1,TRBJ2-7,-,-,CASSAGGQGYEQYF,TGCGCCAGCAGCGCTGGAGGGCAGGGCTACGAGCAGTACTTC
TRBV7-3,TRBJ2-1,-,TRBD2,CASSLIAGSNEQFF,TGTGCCAGCAGCTTAATAGCGGGAAGCAATGAGCAGTTCTTC
TRBV5-6,TRBJ2-7,-,-,CASSESSYEQYF,TGTGCCAGCAGCGAGAGCTCCTACGAGCAGTACTTC
TRBV2,TRBJ1-5,-,-,CASSDRAQNQPQHF,TGTGCCAGCAGTGACAGGGCCCAAAATCAGCCCCAGCATTTT
TRBV6-1,TRBJ1-4,few,-,CASSERGRGGDEKLFF,TGTGCCAGCAGTGAAAGGGGAAGGGGAGGGGACGAAAAACTGTTTTTT
TRBV6-4,TRBJ2-3,-,-,CASSDGRFSTDTQYF,TGTGCCAGCAGTGACGGTCGTTTTAGCACAGATACGCAGTATTTT
TRBV2,TRBJ2-5,-,TRBD2,CASSDLLAGQETQYF,TGTGCCAGCAGTGATTTACTAGCGGGGCAAGAGACCCAGTACTTC
TRBV5-6,TRBJ2-1,once,TRBD1,CASSLGTGVPYNEQFF,TGTGCCAGCAGCTTGGGGACAGGGGTCCCCTACAATGAGCAGTTCTTC
TRBV5-1,TRBJ2-1,-,TRBD2,CASSLLAGGSYNEQFF,TGCGCCAGCAGCTTACTAGCGGGAGGGTCCTACAATGAGCAGTTCTTC
TRBV7-7,TRBJ2-2,-,-,CASSLAGGWGADGELFF,TGTGCTAGCAGCTTAGCAGGGGGGTGGGGGGCGGACGGGGAGCTGTTTTTT
TRBV11-1,TRBJ2-1,-,-,CASSRGQASYNEQFF,TGTGCCAGCAGCCGGGGACAAGCCTCCTACAATGAGCAGTTCTTC
TRBV6-1,TRBJ1-2,-,TRBD1,CASSETGDSRGYTF,TGTGCCAGCAGTGAAACGGGGGACAGCCGTGGCTACACCTTC
TRBV7-9,TRBJ2-4,-,-,CASSLDGAKNIQYF,TGTGCCAGCAGCTTAGATGGAGCCAAAAACATTCAGTACTTC
TRBV6-6,TRBJ1-3,-,-,CASRSSGNTIYF,TGTGCCAGCAGATCCTCTGGAAACACCATATATTTT
TRBV2,TRBJ1-5,-,TRBD1,CASRVGTEAQPQHF,TGTGCCAGCAGGGTCGGGACAGAGGCGCAGCCCCAGCATTTT
TRBV27,TRBJ1-4,-,TRBD1,CASSLSGTANEKLFF,TGTGCCAGCAGTTTATCTGGGACAGCTAATGAAAAACTGTTTTTT
TRBV11-3,TRBJ2-7,-,TRBD2,CASSFGLAGVIHEQYF,TGTGCCAGCAGCTTTGGACTAGCGGGAGTAATCCACGAGCAGTACTTC
TRBV28,TRBJ2-1,-,TRBD2,CASTRPGYWTSGYNEQFF,TGTGCCAGCACCCGACCCGGATACTGGACTAGCGGGTACAATGAGCAGTTCTTC
TRBV6-1,TRBJ2-3,once,-,CASSEQIRDTQYF,TGTGCCAGCAGTGAACAGATCCGCGATACGCAGTATTTT
TRBV18,TRBJ1-3,-,-,CASSPYDRNSGNTIYF,TGTGCCAGCTCACCGTATGACCGGAACTCTGGAAACACCATATATTTT
TRBV30,TRBJ1-1,once,-,CAWSWTGNTEAFF,TGTGCCTGGAGTTGGACCGGGAACACTGAAGCTTTCTTT
TRBV25-1,TRBJ2-7,-,-,CASSEYGASLVEQYF,TGTGCCAGCAGTGAATACGGGGCCTCACTTGTGGAGCAGTACTTC
TRBV27,TRBJ1-5,-,TRBD1,CASSLSAPGQGSQPQHF,TGTGCCAGCAGTTTATCGGCCCCGGGACAGGGAAGTCAGCCCCAGCATTTT
TRBV28,TRBJ1-2,-,-,CASSLSAGRYGYTF,TGTGCCAGCAGTTTATCGGCAGGGAGGTATGGCTACACCTTC
TRBV27,TRBJ1-1,-,-,CASRAGARMNTEAFF,TGTGCCAGCCGCGCTGGGGCAAGGATGAACACTGAAGCTTTCTTT
TRBV7-6,TRBJ2-3,-,-,CASSSTDPTDTQYF,TGTGCCAGCAGCTCCACAGATCCCACAGATACGCAGTATTTT
TRBV15,TRBJ1-1,once,-,CATSRGLNTEAFF,TGTGCCACCAGCAGAGGTCTGAACACTGAAGCTTTCTTT
TRBV7-2,TRBJ1-2,-,TRBD1,CASSPGTGYSYGYTF,TGTGCCAGCAGCCCGGGGACAGGGTATAGTTATGGCTACACCTTC
TRBV7-9,TRBJ1-1,-,TRBD1,CASSRNNLGTGHLFF,TGTGCCAGCAGCCGTAATAACCTCGGGACAGGGCACCTTTTCTTT
TRBV13,TRBJ2-5,-,-,CASSLYSGTQYF,TGTGCCAGCAGCCTATACTCTGGGACCCAGTACTTC
TRBV20-1,TRBJ2-7,-,-,CSASRGTEQYF,TGCAGTGCTAGCCGGGGGACCGAGCAGTACTTC
TRBV11-3,TRBJ2-1,few,-,CASSRQAEYNEQFF,TGTGCCAGCAGCCGGCAGGCGGAATACAATGAGCAGTTCTTC